This T cell receptor beta chain emerged from a study of PD-1 blockade in classical Hodgkin lymphoma. About the research overall: Patients had nivolumab dosed at 3 mg/kg, delivered intravenously every 2 weeks. Study-level points and caveats: After ASCT, patients who started nivolumab under 1 year later were excluded. Partial responders and progressors had significantly lower baseline TCR diversity. It was reported that newly diagnosed patients had less baseline TCR diversity than healthy donors.

As to this clone: Its antigen is undetermined.

The time point was: cycle 4 day 1 (C4D1), after six to seven weeks of nivolumab. All trial patients relapsed after autologous stem cell transplantation. Assay: immunoSEQ multiplex PCR; the TCRdb copy retains only in-frame clones and omits some. The sample contains tens of thousands of clones, around 81% of which appear only once. Trimming stripped 8 bases from V and 8 bases from J, with 13 bases between. The CDR3 sequence is 13 residues long. CDR1 is MNHNY and CDR2 is SVGAGI in the germline V gene (reference sequence). V is TRBV6-6 and J is TRBJ1-6; TRBD1 is a possible D gene (5 bases). Sequenced here: peripheral blood mononuclear cells (PBMCs), sampled before the fourth cycle of nivolumab. The receptor was isolated from a human donor with classical Hodgkin lymphoma. In nucleotides, the CDR3 is TGTGCCAGCTGGGACCCGTGGGATTCACCCCTCCACTTT. It is translated as CASWDPWDSPLHF.